This is a list of T cell receptor beta chains from one sample in a study of T cell responses to AZD1222 COVID-19 vaccine. Using immunoSEQ multiplex PCR, the repertoire was profiled, and TCRdb retains in-frame clones only, with some absent. This sample has about 73,000 clones, with 88% found just once. The sequences come from peripheral blood, collected on day 0 of AZD1222 vaccination. The receptors come from an adult in good health. The CDR3 runs from the conserved cysteine through the conserved F or W. The order of the fields is J gene, V gene, clone size, D gene, CDR3 DNA, CDR3 protein. D genes are given only for firm matches. Expanded clones get a size class; other rows say once, few or many, or leave the size out.

TRBJ2-7 TRBV9 NA NA TGTGCCAGCAGCGTAGGGTCGGAACCTTACGAGCAGTACTTC CASSVGSEPYEQYF
TRBJ1-2 TRBV7-9 NA NA TGTGCCAGCAGCTCACGGACCTATGGCTACACCTTC CASSSRTYGYTF
TRBJ1-1 TRBV6-1 NA TRBD1 TGTGCCAGCAGTGAAGAACAGGGGGTCACTGAAGCTTTCTTT CASSEEQGVTEAFF
TRBJ2-7 TRBV5-6 NA NA TGTGCCAGCAGCTTGGCGCTGGGAGAGCAGTACTTC CASSLALGEQYF
TRBJ2-2 TRBV24-1 few TRBD2 TGTGCCACCAGAGGTAGCGGGAGGGAAAGAACCGGGGAGCTGTTTTTT CATRGSGRERTGELFF
TRBJ1-1 TRBV20-1 NA NA TGCAGTGCTATTGAGTTGGTGAACACTGAAGCTTTCTTT CSAIELVNTEAFF
TRBJ2-7 TRBV4-2 NA NA TGTGCCAGCAGCCAAGGACTTTCCTACGAGCAGTACTTC CASSQGLSYEQYF
TRBJ1-2 TRBV28 NA NA TGTGCCAGCAGTTTTCTAGAGCGAGGCTACACCTTC CASSFLERGYTF
TRBJ2-7 TRBV5-1 NA NA TGCGCCAGCAGCTTGCGGGACGGAGCTTTGGAGCAGTACTTC CASSLRDGALEQYF
TRBJ2-6 TRBV24-1 NA NA TGTGCCACCAGTATTTCAAGCCAGGCTGGGGCCAACGTCCTGACTTTC CATSISSQAGANVLTF
TRBJ1-1 TRBV21-1 NA NA TGTGCCAGCGATGGACAGGGGAACACTGAAGCTTTCTTT CASDGQGNTEAFF
TRBJ1-2 TRBV28 NA NA TGTGCCAGCAGCGGGACTAACTATGGCTACACCTTC CASSGTNYGYTF
TRBJ1-2 TRBV9 NA NA TGTGCCAGCAGCGTAGCCAGCGGGGGGGCCCACTATGGCTACACCTTC CASSVASGGAHYGYTF
TRBJ2-5 TRBV27 NA TRBD1 TGTGCCAGCAAACAGGGGGTTTTGGAAGAGACCCAGTACTTC CASKQGVLEETQYF
TRBJ2-5 TRBV9 NA TRBD2 TGTGCCAGCAGCGTAGGCCTAGCGGGGAAAGAGACCCAGTACTTC CASSVGLAGKETQYF
TRBJ1-4 TRBV12-3/TRBV12-4 NA NA TGTGCCAGCAGCCTGGATGAAAAACTGTTTTTT CASSLDEKLFF
TRBJ1-5 TRBV10-3 NA NA TGTGCCATCAGACAAGACGGACGCAATCAGCCCCAGCATTTT CAIRQDGRNQPQHF
TRBJ1-1 TRBV11-3 once NA TGTGCCAGCAGTCAACGGCTGGGAACTGAAGCTTTCTTT CASSQRLGTEAFF
TRBJ2-7 TRBV9 NA TRBD1 TGTGCCAGCAGCGCTGCCGGGACAGGAAGCTACGAGCAGTACTTC CASSAAGTGSYEQYF
TRBJ1-1 TRBV5-4 NA NA TGTGCCAGCAGCTTAAATGGGGACACTGAAGCTTTCTTT CASSLNGDTEAFF
TRBJ1-1 TRBV10-3 NA TRBD1 TGTGCCATCAGTCGGGACAGGGGGGTGGGTAACACTGAAGCTTTCTTT CAISRDRGVGNTEAFF
TRBJ1-2 TRBV7-2 NA NA TGTGCCAGCAGCTTGGGGGGACCTCTAAATGGCTACACCTTC CASSLGGPLNGYTF
TRBJ1-1 TRBV15 once TRBD1 TGTGCCACCAGCAGAGATCCTCAAGGACAGGCAGAAGCTTTCTTT CATSRDPQGQAEAFF
TRBJ2-3 TRBV2 NA NA TGTGCAAGCGGCTCAGATACGCAGTATTTT CASGSDTQYF
TRBJ1-3 TRBV5-4 NA NA TGTGCCAGCAGCTTGGATCCGGTCGGAAAAGCCGGAAACACCATATATTTT CASSLDPVGKAGNTIYF
TRBJ1-2 TRBV2 NA NA TGTGCCAGCAGTCCCGGTGTTGGAGGCTACACCTTC CASSPGVGGYTF
TRBJ2-3 TRBV6-5 NA TRBD1 TGTGCCAGCAGCACCGCCGGGACAGGAGCAGATACGCAGTATTTT CASSTAGTGADTQYF
TRBJ2-2 TRBV7-2 NA TRBD2 TGTGCCGTGCGGGGGGGCGTTGCGAACACCGGGGAGCTGTTTTTT CAVRGGVANTGELFF
TRBJ1-1 TRBV30 few NA TGTGCCAAAATAAGGGGTAACACTGAAGCTTTCTTT CAKIRGNTEAFF
TRBJ2-3 TRBV3-1/TRBV3-2 NA NA TGTGCCAGCAGCCAAGAGTTAGGCGCAGATACGCAGTATTTT CASSQELGADTQYF
TRBJ1-1 TRBV12-2 NA NA TGTGCAAGTCGCTTAGCGGGGGCGAACACTGAAGCTTTCTTT CASRLAGANTEAFF
TRBJ2-4 TRBV19 NA NA TGTGCCAGTAGAAAGGACCAAAACATTCAGTACTTC CASRKDQNIQYF
TRBJ1-2 TRBV7-3 NA NA TGTGCCAGCAGCACAGAAACCACCAATGGCTACACCTTC CASSTETTNGYTF
TRBJ2-3 TRBV6-6 NA NA TGTGCCAGCAGTTACGGAGGGACAGGCACAGATACGCAGTATTTT CASSYGGTGTDTQYF
TRBJ2-7 TRBV5-1 NA NA TGCGCCAGCAGCTTGGCGGGTCCCTACGAGCAGTACTTC CASSLAGPYEQYF
TRBJ1-1 TRBV6-5 NA NA TGTGCCAGCAGTTACACTGAAGCTTTCTTT CASSYTEAFF
TRBJ2-7 TRBV6-5 NA NA TGTGCCAGCAGCCTAGGACAAGGAGAACTTTACGAGCAGTACTTC CASSLGQGELYEQYF
TRBJ2-7 TRBV5-6 NA TRBD2 TGTGCCAGCAGCTTACTGACTAGCGGGATTACCTACGAGCAGTACTTC CASSLLTSGITYEQYF
TRBJ2-5 TRBV4-3 NA NA TGCGCCAGCAGCCAAGAGGGTACAGGGACCGTTCAGTACTTC CASSQEGTGTVQYF
TRBJ2-2 TRBV4-3 NA TRBD2 TGCGCCAGCAGCCAAGACGGGGCGGTACGGGGGGGCCGAGGCACCGGGGAGCTGTTTTTT CASSQDGAVRGGRGTGELFF
TRBJ2-1 TRBV15 NA NA TGTGCCACCAGCAGATCCTTCAACGCGAATGAGCAGTTCTTC CATSRSFNANEQFF